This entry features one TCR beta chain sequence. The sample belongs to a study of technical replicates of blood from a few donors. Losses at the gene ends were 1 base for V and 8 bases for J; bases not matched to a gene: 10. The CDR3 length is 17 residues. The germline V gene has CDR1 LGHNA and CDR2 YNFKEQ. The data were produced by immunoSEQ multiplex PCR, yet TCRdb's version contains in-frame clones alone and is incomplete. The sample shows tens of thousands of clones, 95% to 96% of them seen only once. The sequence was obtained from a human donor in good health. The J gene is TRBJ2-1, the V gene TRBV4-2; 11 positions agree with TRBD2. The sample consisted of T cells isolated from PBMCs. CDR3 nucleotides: TGTGCCAGCAGCCAAGTTCTACTAGCGGGAGTGGAGCATGAGCAGTTCTTC. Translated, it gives CASSQVLLAGVEHEQFF.